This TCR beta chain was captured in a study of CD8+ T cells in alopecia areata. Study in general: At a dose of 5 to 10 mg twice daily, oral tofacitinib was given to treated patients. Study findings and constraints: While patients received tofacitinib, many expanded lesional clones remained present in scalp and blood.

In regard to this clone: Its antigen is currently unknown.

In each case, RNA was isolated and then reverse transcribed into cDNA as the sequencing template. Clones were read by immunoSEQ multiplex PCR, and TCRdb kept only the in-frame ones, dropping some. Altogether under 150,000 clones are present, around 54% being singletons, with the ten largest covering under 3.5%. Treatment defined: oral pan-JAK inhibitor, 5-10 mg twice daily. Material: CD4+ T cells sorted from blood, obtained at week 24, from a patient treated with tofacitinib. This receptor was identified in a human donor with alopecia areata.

The CDR3 sequence: CASTPGGPYGYTF. The CDR3 coding sequence is TGTGCCAGCACCCCAGGGGGACCCTATGGCTACACCTTC. This chain uses TRBV2 with TRBJ1-2; 7 nucleotides align to TRBD1. Per the germline V gene, CDR1 is SNHLY and CDR2 is FYNNEI. V shed 7 bases, J shed 4 bases, and the junction held 6 bases outside the gene matches. The CDR3 is 13 residues long.